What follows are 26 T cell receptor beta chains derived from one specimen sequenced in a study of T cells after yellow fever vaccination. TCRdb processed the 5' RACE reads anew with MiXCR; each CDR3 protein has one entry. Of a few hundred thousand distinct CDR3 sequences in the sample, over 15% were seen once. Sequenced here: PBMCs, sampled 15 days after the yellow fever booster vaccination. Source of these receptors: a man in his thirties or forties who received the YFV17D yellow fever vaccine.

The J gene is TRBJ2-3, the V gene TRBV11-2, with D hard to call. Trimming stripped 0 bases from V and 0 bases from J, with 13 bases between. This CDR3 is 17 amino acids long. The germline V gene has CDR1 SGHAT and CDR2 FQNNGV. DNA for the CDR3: TGTGCCAGCAGCTTAGATGCCCTAACAGAAAGCACAGATACGCAGTATTTT. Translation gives CASSLDALTESTDTQYF.

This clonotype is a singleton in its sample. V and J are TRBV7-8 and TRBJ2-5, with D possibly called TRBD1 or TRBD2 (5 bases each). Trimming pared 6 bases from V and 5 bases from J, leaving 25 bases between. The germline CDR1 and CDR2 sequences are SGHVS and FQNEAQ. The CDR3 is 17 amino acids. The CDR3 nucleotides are TGTGCCAGCAGATTAAAAGGGGAACGACTACCCCGGGAGACCCAGTACTTC. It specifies CASRLKGERLPRETQYF.

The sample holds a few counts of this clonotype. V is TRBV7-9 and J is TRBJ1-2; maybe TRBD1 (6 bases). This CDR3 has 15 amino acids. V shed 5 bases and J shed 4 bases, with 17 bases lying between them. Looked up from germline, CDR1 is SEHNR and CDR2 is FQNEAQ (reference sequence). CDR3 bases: TGTGCCAGCAGCCATCGTGGGGGCATGAGCTATGGCTACACCTTC. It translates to CASSHRGGMSYGYTF. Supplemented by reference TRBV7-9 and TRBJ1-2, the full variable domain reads DTGVSQNPRHKITKRGQNVTFRCDPISEHNRLYWYRQTLGQGPEFLTYFQNEAQLEKSRLLSDRFSAERPKGSFSTLEIQRTEQGDSAMYLCASSHRGGMSYGYTFGSGTRLTVV.

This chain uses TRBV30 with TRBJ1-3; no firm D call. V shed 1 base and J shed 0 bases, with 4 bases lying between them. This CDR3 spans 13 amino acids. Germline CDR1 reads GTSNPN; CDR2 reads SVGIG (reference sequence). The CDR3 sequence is CAWSGNSGNTIYF. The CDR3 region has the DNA TGTGCCTGGAGTGGGAACTCTGGAAACACCATATATTTT.

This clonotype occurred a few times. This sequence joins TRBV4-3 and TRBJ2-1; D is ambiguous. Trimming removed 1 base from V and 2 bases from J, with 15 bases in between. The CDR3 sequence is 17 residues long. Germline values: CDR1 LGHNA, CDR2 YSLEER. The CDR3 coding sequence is TGCGCCAGCAGCCAAGCGGGTGGGCGGCCTACCTACAATGAGCAGTTCTTC. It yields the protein CASSQAGGRPTYNEQFF.

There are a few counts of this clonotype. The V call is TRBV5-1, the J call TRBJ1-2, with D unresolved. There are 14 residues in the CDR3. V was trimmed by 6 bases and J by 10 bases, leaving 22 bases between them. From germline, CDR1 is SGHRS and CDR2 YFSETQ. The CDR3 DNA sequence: TGCGCCAGCAACTCGGGCGGCGGGTCGCTGGACTACACCTTC. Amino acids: CASNSGGGSLDYTF.

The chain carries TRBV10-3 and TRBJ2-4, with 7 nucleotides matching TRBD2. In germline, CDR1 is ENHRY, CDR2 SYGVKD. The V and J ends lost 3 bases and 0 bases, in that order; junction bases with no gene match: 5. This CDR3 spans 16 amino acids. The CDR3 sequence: CAISETAGLAKNIQYF. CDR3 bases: TGTGCCATCAGTGAAACAGCGGGGCTAGCCAAAAACATTCAGTACTTC.

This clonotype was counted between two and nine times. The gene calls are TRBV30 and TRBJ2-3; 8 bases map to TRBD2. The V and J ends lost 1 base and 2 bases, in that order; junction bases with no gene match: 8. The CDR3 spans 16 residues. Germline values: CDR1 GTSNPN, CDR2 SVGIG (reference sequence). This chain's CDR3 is CAWSDVAGPHTDTQYF. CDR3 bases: TGTGCCTGGAGTGATGTAGCGGGACCCCACACAGATACGCAGTATTTT.

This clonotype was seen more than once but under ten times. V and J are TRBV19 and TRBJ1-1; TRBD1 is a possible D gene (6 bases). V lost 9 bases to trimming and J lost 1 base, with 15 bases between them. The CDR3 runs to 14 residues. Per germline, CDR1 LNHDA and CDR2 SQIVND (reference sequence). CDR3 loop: CASRWGHQNTEAFF. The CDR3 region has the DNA TGTGCCAGCCGTTGGGGGCACCAGAACACTGAAGCTTTCTTT.

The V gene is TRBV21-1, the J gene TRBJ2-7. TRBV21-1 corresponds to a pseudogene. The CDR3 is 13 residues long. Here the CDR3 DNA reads TGTGCCAGCATGTCGACCGGAGCCTACGAGCAGTACTTC. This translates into CASMSTGAYEQYF.

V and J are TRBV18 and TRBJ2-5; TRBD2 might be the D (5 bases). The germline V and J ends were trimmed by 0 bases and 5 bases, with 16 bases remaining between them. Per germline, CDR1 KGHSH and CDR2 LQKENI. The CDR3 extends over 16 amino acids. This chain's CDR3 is CASSPPGRRPGETQYF. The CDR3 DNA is TGTGCCAGCTCACCACCCGGACGGCGTCCGGGGGAGACCCAGTACTTC. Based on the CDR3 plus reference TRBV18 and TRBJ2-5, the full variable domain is NAGVMQNPRHLVRRRGQEARLRCSPMKGHSHVYWYRQLPEEGLKFMVYLQKENIIDESGMPKERFSAEFPKEGPSILRIQQVVRGDSAAYFCASSPPGRRPGETQYFGPGTRLLVL.

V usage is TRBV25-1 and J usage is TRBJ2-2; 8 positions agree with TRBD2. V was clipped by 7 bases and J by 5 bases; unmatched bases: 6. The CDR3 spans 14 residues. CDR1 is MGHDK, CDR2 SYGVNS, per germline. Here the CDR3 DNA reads TGTGCCAGCATGGGAGCGGGAGTAACCGGGGAGCTGTTTTTT. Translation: CASMGAGVTGELFF. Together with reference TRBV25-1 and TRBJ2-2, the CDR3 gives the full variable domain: EADIYQTPRYLVIGTGKKITLECSQTMGHDKMYWYQQDPGMELHLIHYSYGVNSTEKGDLSSESTVSRIRTEHFPLTLESARPSHTSQYLCASMGAGVTGELFFGEGSRLTVL.

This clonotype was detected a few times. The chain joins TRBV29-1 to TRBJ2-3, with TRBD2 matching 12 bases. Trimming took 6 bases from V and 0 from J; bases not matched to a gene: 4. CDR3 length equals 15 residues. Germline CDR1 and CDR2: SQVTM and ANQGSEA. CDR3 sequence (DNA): TGCAGCGTAGGACTAGCGGGGACAAGCACAGATACGCAGTATTTT. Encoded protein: CSVGLAGTSTDTQYF.

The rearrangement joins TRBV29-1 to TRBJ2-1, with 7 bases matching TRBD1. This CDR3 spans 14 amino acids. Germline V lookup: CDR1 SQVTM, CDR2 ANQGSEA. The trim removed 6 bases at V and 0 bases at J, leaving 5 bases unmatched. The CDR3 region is CSVADRSSYNEQFF. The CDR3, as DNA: TGCAGCGTCGCGGACAGGAGCTCCTACAATGAGCAGTTCTTC.

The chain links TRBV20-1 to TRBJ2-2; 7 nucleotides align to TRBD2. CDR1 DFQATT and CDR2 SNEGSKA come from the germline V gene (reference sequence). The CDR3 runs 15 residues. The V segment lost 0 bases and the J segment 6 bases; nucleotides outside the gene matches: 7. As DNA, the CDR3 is TGCAGTGCTAGAGAGGGCGGGAGCAGGGCCGGGGAGCTGTTTTTT. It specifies CSAREGGSRAGELFF.

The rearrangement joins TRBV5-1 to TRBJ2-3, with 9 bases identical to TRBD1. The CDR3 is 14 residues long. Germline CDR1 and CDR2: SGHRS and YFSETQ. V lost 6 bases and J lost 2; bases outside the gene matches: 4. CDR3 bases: TGCGCCAGCACCACAGGGGGCATCACAGATACGCAGTATTTT. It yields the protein CASTTGGITDTQYF. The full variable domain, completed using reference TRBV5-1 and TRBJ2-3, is KAGVTQTPRYLIKTRGQQVTLSCSPISGHRSVSWYQQTPGQGLQFLFEYFSETQRNKGNFPGRFSGRQFSNSRSEMNVSTLELGDSALYLCASTTGGITDTQYFGPGTRLTVL.

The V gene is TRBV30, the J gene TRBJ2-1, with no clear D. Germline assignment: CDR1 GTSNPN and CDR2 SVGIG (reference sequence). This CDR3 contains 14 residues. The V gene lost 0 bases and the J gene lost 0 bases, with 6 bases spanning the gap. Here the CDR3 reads CAWSVKSSYNEQFF. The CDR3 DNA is TGTGCCTGGAGTGTGAAGAGCTCCTACAATGAGCAGTTCTTC. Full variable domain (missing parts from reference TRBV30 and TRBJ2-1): SQTIHQWPATLVQPVGSPLSLECTVEGTSNPNLYWYRQAAGRGLQLLFYSVGIGQISSEVPQNLSASRPQDRQFILSSKKLLLSDSGFYLCAWSVKSSYNEQFFGPGTRLTVL.

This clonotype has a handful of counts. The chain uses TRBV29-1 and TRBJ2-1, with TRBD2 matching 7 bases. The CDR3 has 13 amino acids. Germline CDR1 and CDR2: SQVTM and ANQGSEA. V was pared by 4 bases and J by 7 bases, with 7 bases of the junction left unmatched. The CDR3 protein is CSVGRLAVNEQFF. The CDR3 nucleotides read TGCAGCGTTGGGCGGCTAGCGGTTAATGAGCAGTTCTTC.

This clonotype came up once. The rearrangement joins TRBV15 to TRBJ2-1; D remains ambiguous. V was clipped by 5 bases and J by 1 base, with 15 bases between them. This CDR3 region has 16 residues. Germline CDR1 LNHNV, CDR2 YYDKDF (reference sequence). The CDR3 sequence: CATSLAPVRSYNEQFF. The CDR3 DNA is TGTGCCACCAGCCTTGCACCCGTTCGGTCCTACAATGAGCAGTTCTTC.

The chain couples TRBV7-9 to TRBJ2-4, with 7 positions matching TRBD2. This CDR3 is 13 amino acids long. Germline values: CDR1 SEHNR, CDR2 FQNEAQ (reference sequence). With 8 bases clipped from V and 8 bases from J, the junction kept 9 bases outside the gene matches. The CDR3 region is CASGRWGGDIQYF. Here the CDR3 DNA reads TGTGCCAGCGGAAGGTGGGGAGGGGACATTCAGTACTTC.

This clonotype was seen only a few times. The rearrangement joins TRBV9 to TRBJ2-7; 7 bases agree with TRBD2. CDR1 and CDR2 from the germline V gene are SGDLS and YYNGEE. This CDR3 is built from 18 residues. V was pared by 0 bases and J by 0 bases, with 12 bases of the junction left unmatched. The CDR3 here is CASSVVPYAGVSSYEQYF. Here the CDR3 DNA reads TGTGCCAGCAGCGTAGTTCCCTACGCGGGAGTGAGCTCCTACGAGCAGTACTTC.

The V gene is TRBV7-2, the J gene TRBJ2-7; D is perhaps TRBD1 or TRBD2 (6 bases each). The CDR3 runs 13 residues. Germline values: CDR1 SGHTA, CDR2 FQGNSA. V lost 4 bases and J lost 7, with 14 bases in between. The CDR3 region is CASSSTLGGEQYF. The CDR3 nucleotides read TGTGCCAGCAGCTCGACCCTAGGGGGGGAGCAGTACTTC.

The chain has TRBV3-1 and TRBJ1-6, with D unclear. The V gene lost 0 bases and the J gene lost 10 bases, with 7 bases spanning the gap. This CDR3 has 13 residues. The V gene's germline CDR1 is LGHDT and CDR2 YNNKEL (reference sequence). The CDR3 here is CASSQDRVSPLHF. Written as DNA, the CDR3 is TGTGCCAGCAGCCAAGATCGGGTATCACCCCTCCACTTT.

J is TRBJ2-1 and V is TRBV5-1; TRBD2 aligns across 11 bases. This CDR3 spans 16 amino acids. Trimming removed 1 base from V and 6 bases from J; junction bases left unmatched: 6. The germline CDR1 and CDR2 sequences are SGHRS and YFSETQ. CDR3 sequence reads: CASSLLAGGPPNEQFF. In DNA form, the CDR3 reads TGCGCCAGCAGCTTGTTAGCGGGAGGGCCTCCCAATGAGCAGTTCTTC.

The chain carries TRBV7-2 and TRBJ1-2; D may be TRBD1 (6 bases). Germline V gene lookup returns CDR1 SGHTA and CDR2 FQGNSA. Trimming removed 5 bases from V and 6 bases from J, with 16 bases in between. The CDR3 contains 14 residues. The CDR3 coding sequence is TGTGCCAGCAGCCCGAGCGTGGGGGCGAATGGCTACACCTTC. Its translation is CASSPSVGANGYTF.

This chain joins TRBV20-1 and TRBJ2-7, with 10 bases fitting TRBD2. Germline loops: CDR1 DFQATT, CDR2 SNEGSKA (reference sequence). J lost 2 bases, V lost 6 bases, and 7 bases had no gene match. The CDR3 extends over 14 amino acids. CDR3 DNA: TGCAGTGCCGCGAGACTAGCGGGTGCCTACGAGCAGTACTTC. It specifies CSAARLAGAYEQYF.